The rows below give T cell receptor beta chains drawn from one sample of a study of blood T cells in healthy people across ages. TCRdb reanalysed the 5' RACE reads using MiXCR and keeps one entry per CDR3 protein. Among some 690,000 distinct CDR3 sequences listed, approximately 21% were seen once. Sequencing was carried out using blood. The receptors originated from a man aged 70 or older in good health. Both conserved end residues are part of each CDR3. Fields, in order: CDR3 protein, CDR3 DNA, D gene, V gene, J gene, CDR3 length, clone size. The D gene is left open where the match is weak. Not every row has a clone size; where given, it reads once, few, many or a size class.

CASSLDSTLNTEAFF,TGCGCCAGCAGCTTGGACAGCACCCTTAACACTGAAGCTTTCTTT,NA,TRBV5-1,TRBJ1-1,15,NA
CSARRTGQGADTQYF,TGCAGTGCTAGACGGACGGGACAGGGGGCAGATACGCAGTATTTT,TRBD1,TRBV20-1,TRBJ2-3,15,NA
CASGLTRDRGVTQYF,TGTGCTAGTGGTTTGACCCGTGACCGAGGCGTGACCCAGTACTTC,NA,TRBV12-5,TRBJ2-5,15,many
CASRMTARGDNEQFF,TGTGCCAGCAGGATGACTGCGAGGGGCGACAATGAGCAGTTCTTC,NA,TRBV7-9,TRBJ2-1,15,many
CSAPTFSATGGLYTEAFF,TGCAGTGCTCCGACTTTTTCAGCGACAGGGGGCTTGTACACTGAAGCTTTCTTT,TRBD1,TRBV20-1,TRBJ1-1,18,NA
CASSQDGLWSSKNIQYF,TGTGCCAGCAGCCAAGATGGATTGTGGAGTTCCAAAAACATTCAGTACTTC,NA,TRBV3-1,TRBJ2-4,17,few
CASSLLVGGTTDTQYF,TGCGCCAGCAGCTTGTTGGTTGGCGGGACCACAGATACGCAGTATTTT,NA,TRBV5-1,TRBJ2-3,16,NA
CASSNDPGGGEKLFF,TGTGCCAGCAGCAACGATCCGGGTGGTGGTGAAAAACTGTTTTTT,NA,TRBV6-6,TRBJ1-4,15,NA
CATALDRGPNQPQHF,TGTGCCACCGCCCTAGACAGGGGGCCCAATCAGCCCCAGCATTTT,TRBD1,TRBV15,TRBJ1-5,15,NA
CASSELAGAGADTQYF,TGTGCCAGCAGCGAACTAGCGGGAGCTGGAGCAGATACGCAGTATTTT,TRBD2,TRBV7-2,TRBJ2-3,16,many
CSAPDRGLAYEQYF,TGCAGTGCCCCGGACAGGGGGCTAGCCTACGAGCAGTACTTC,TRBD1,TRBV20-1,TRBJ2-7,14,few
CASARLAGVKDNEQFF,TGTGCCAGCGCGAGGCTAGCGGGAGTGAAGGACAATGAGCAGTTCTTC,TRBD2,TRBV3-1,TRBJ2-1,16,NA
CASSRGDWGSYNEQFF,TGTGCCAGCTCACGAGGGGATTGGGGCTCCTACAATGAGCAGTTCTTC,NA,TRBV18,TRBJ2-1,16,few
CASSSPLGTQPQHF,TGTGCCAGCAGTTCCCCACTGGGGACTCAGCCCCAGCATTTT,NA,TRBV12-3/TRBV12-4,TRBJ1-5,14,NA
CASSYAGTGAYNEQFF,TGTGCCAGCAGTTACGCCGGGACAGGGGCCTACAATGAGCAGTTCTTC,TRBD1,TRBV6-2/TRBV6-3,TRBJ2-1,16,NA
CASSYSEGYTF,TGTGCCAGCAGTTACTCTGAAGGCTACACCTTC,NA,TRBV6-5,TRBJ1-2,11,few
CASSQGVGRGVYEQYF,TGTGCCAGCAGCCAGGGAGTCGGACGGGGAGTATACGAGCAGTACTTC,NA,TRBV14,TRBJ2-7,16,many
CASSLYDQETQYF,TGTGCCAGCAGCTTGTACGATCAAGAGACCCAGTACTTC,NA,TRBV5-5,TRBJ2-5,13,NA
CASTIAGGFRSYEQYF,TGTGCCAGCACCATAGCGGGGGGCTTTCGCTCCTACGAGCAGTACTTC,TRBD2,TRBV13,TRBJ2-7,16,many
CASTLRGGLSADTQYF,TGTGCCAGCACCTTGCGTGGGGGGCTTAGCGCAGATACGCAGTATTTT,NA,TRBV12-3/TRBV12-4,TRBJ2-3,16,NA
CSVDWQTQETQYF,TGCAGCGTTGATTGGCAGACCCAAGAGACCCAGTACTTC,NA,TRBV29-1,TRBJ2-5,13,NA
CASEYSGANVLTF,TGTGCCAGCGAATATTCTGGGGCCAACGTCCTGACTTTC,NA,TRBV6-6,TRBJ2-6,13,NA
CSVRTSGSTDTQYF,TGCAGTGTACGGACTAGCGGGAGCACAGATACGCAGTATTTT,TRBD2,TRBV20-1,TRBJ2-3,14,NA
CASSLITRREKLFF,TGTGCCAGCAGTTTGATAACGCGGCGCGAAAAACTGTTTTTT,NA,TRBV28,TRBJ1-4,14,NA
CATSRPKGSSYNEQFF,TGTGCCACCAGCAGACCCAAAGGGAGCTCCTACAATGAGCAGTTCTTC,NA,TRBV15,TRBJ2-1,16,NA
CASSFQGDNEQFF,TGCGCCAGCAGCTTCCAGGGTGACAATGAGCAGTTCTTC,NA,TRBV5-1,TRBJ2-1,13,few
CASSIEGTGAYGYTF,TGTGCCAGTAGTATAGAGGGGACAGGGGCCTATGGCTACACCTTC,TRBD1,TRBV19,TRBJ1-2,15,NA
CSARGGGAHEQFF,TGCAGTGCTAGAGGCGGGGGGGCCCATGAGCAGTTCTTC,TRBD2,TRBV20-1,TRBJ2-1,13,few
CASSQEGDFNEKLFF,TGCGCCAGCAGCCAAGAGGGGGACTTTAATGAAAAACTGTTTTTT,NA,TRBV4-1,TRBJ1-4,15,few
CSAPFRAGASTDTQYF,TGCAGTGCGCCGTTCCGAGCGGGGGCTAGCACAGATACGCAGTATTTT,TRBD2,TRBV20-1,TRBJ2-3,16,few
CAISGQGAGNEQFF,TGTGCCATCAGTGGACAGGGGGCGGGCAATGAGCAGTTCTTC,TRBD1,TRBV10-3,TRBJ2-1,14,NA
CASSLAGLGTSGTYSYNEQFF,TGCGCCAGCAGCTTGGCAGGGCTGGGGACTAGCGGGACCTACTCCTACAATGAGCAGTTCTTC,TRBD2,TRBV5-1,TRBJ2-1,21,NA
CASSPLSGNQPQHF,TGTGCCAGCAGCCCCCTTAGCGGGAATCAGCCCCAGCATTTT,NA,TRBV21-1,TRBJ1-5,14,many
CASSVRASSYEQYF,TGTGCCAGCAGCGTCCGTGCCAGCTCCTACGAGCAGTACTTC,NA,TRBV9,TRBJ2-7,14,NA
CASSEAGRNSPLHF,TGCGCCAGCAGTGAGGCAGGGAGAAATTCACCCCTCCACTTT,NA,TRBV10-2,TRBJ1-6,14,NA
CAWSEGLAGVSSTDTQYF,TGTGCCTGGAGCGAGGGGCTAGCGGGAGTATCTAGCACAGATACGCAGTATTTT,TRBD2,TRBV30,TRBJ2-3,18,NA
CASSLPGAAQGIDGYTF,TGTGCCAGCAGTCTACCTGGCGCGGCACAGGGGATCGATGGCTACACCTTC,TRBD1,TRBV28,TRBJ1-2,17,NA
CAIRGQSTDTQYF,TGTGCCATCAGAGGACAAAGCACAGATACGCAGTATTTT,NA,TRBV10-3,TRBJ2-3,13,few